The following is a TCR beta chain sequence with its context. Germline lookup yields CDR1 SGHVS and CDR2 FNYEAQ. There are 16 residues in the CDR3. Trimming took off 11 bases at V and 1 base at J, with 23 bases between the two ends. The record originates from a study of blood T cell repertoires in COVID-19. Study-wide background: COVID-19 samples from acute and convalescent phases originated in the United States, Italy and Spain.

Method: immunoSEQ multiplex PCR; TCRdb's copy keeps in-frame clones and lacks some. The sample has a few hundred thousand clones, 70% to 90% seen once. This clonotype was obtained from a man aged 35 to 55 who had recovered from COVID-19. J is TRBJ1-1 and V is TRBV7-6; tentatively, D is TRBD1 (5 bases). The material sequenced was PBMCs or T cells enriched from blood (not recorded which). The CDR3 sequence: CAGRKATGGGNTEAFF. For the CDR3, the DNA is TGTGCCGGACGCAAGGCGACGGGGGGAGGGAACACTGAAGCTTTCTTT.